Each of the 21 T cell receptor beta chains below was sequenced from the same sample in a study of PD-1 blockade in mismatch repair-deficient tumors (dated by TCRdb to the late 2010s). Libraries were constructed by the immunoSEQ multiplex PCR assay. The clones in this table, taken by TCRdb from immuneACCESS, are in-frame only. Not every clone is retained; where verified, under half of the shortfall comes from an unresolved V gene, and the cause of the rest is unknown. Present in this sample are about 120,000 clones, about nine tenths of which were seen just once. Clones ranked in the top ten supply 10% to 15% of the sample. The source material was peripheral blood, sampled just over 70 weeks after starting pembrolizumab. These receptors originate from an adult with mismatch repair-deficient cancer.

This chain connects TRBV5-6 to TRBJ2-5; D gene ambiguous. Germline V lookup: CDR1 SGHDT, CDR2 YYEEEE. The CDR3 is 13 residues long. The V and J ends lost 1 base and 2 bases respectively, with 6 bases between them. CDR3 amino acids: CASSLTVQETQYF. Written as DNA, the CDR3 is TGTGCCAGCAGCTTGACGGTACAAGAGACCCAGTACTTC.

This clone was detected only a few times. CDR3 sequence reads: CASSQRVNEQFF. The CDR3 nucleotides are TGTGCCAGCAGCCAACGAGTCAATGAGCAGTTCTTC. The chain carries TRBV7-6 and TRBJ2-1; D is unclear. Trimming removed 5 bases at V and 6 bases at J, with 8 bases between. Germline V gene data show CDR1 as SGHVS and CDR2 as FNYEAQ. The CDR3 runs to 12 residues.

This rearrangement joins TRBV29-1 to TRBJ1-3; the D gene is possibly TRBD1 (5 bases). Trimming left V 5 bases short and J 0 bases short, with 5 bases between. Germline V gives CDR1 SQVTM, CDR2 ANQGSEA. CDR3 size: 12 residues. The CDR3 is CSVTGSGNTIYF. CDR3 in DNA: TGCAGCGTTACAGGCTCTGGAAACACCATATATTTT.

The chain employs TRBV13 and TRBJ2-5; 8 positions match TRBD1. The ends lost 4 bases at V and 4 bases at J; junction bases unmatched: 8. Germline CDR1 is PRHDT and CDR2 is FYEKMQ (reference sequence). This CDR3 has 15 residues. CDR3 in amino acids: CASSWSDRVRETQYF. CDR3 DNA: TGTGCCAGCAGCTGGTCGGACAGGGTGAGAGAGACCCAGTACTTC.

This chain connects TRBV9 to TRBJ2-2; D remains ambiguous. The germline V gene has CDR1 SGDLS and CDR2 YYNGEE. The CDR3 loop spans 13 amino acids. The germline V and J ends were trimmed by 4 bases and 7 bases, with 11 bases remaining between them. The CDR3 loop is CASSYLKGGELFF. CDR3 coding DNA: TGTGCCAGCAGCTACCTGAAGGGCGGGGAGCTGTTTTTT.

The chain carries TRBV2 and TRBJ2-1; D perhaps matches TRBD2 (5 bases). The germline gives CDR1 SNHLY, CDR2 FYNNEI. Trimming removed 7 bases from V and 4 bases from J, with 17 bases in between. The CDR3 totals 15 residues. This CDR3 reads CASTNRGLVYNEQFF. The CDR3 DNA reads TGTGCCAGCACCAATAGAGGGTTGGTATACAATGAGCAGTTCTTC.

This chain joins TRBV7-6 and TRBJ2-2; the match to TRBD2 covers 9 bases. V gave up 2 bases and J gave up 4 bases; unmatched junction bases: 8. Germline assignment: CDR1 SGHVS and CDR2 FNYEAQ. CDR3 length equals 17 residues. The CDR3 loop is CASSLTPTSGGTGELFF. The CDR3 bases are TGTGCCAGCAGCTTAACGCCGACTAGCGGAGGCACCGGGGAGCTGTTTTTT.

The gene calls are TRBV4-3 and TRBJ2-3; D unresolved. Germline CDR1 reads LGHNA; CDR2 reads YSLEER. V lost 1 base to trimming and J lost 2 bases, with 16 bases between them. The CDR3 has 17 amino acids. The CDR3 loop reads CASSQGFGSKATDTQYF. CDR3 nucleotide sequence: TGCGCCAGCAGCCAAGGGTTCGGAAGTAAGGCCACAGATACGCAGTATTTT.

The chain uses TRBV5-6 and TRBJ1-1, with 12 bases identical to TRBD1. The CDR3 runs 17 residues. The germline V gene encodes CDR1 SGHDT and CDR2 YYEEEE. Trimming took 3 bases from V and 6 from J; bases not matched to a gene: 12. The CDR3 DNA reads as TGTGCCAGCAGCTCCCCCGGGACAGGGGGCCCCTTGGCTGAAGCTTTCTTT. It is translated as CASSSPGTGGPLAEAFF.

Notes on this clone: Other DNA sequences from this sample encode an identical CDR3 as well. This chain links TRBV6-5 with TRBJ2-7; 9 bases are shared with TRBD1. J was trimmed by 6 bases and V by 0 bases; bases with no gene match: 0. CDR1 and CDR2 from the germline V gene are MNHEY and SVGAGI. The CDR3 has 13 residues. CDR3 DNA sequence: TGTGCCAGCAGTTACTCGACAGGGGGCGAGCAGTACTTC. Translation: CASSYSTGGEQYF.

The count of this clone is one. V gene TRBV15 combines with J gene TRBJ2-3; D assignment may be TRBD1 or TRBD2 (5 bases each). Trimming cost V 5 bases and J 2 bases, with 20 bases left between them. In germline, CDR1 is LNHNV, CDR2 YYDKDF (reference sequence). The CDR3 runs to 17 residues. This CDR3 is CATSRGPGREPTDTQYF. DNA of the CDR3: TGTGCCACCAGCCGTGGCCCGGGCAGGGAGCCCACAGATACGCAGTATTTT.

This clone has only a few counts. The V call is TRBV27, the J call TRBJ2-1; D is perhaps TRBD1 (6 bases). CDR1 MNHEY and CDR2 SMNVEV come from the germline V gene (reference sequence). V lost 5 bases and J 8 bases, leaving 19 bases between the germline ends. This CDR3 region has 15 residues. In DNA, the CDR3 is TGTGCCAGCAGTCCTCCGGCGGCCAGGGGCCATGAGCAGTTCTTC. This encodes CASSPPAARGHEQFF.

This clone occurred once. This chain uses TRBV11-3 with TRBJ2-1, with 7 bases fitting TRBD2. Germline V gives CDR1 SGHNT, CDR2 YENEEA. Trimming cost V 3 bases and J 7 bases; bases outside gene matches: 6. There are 14 residues in the CDR3. The CDR3 DNA sequence: TGTGCCAGCAGCTTCACTAGCGTGGGTAATGAGCAGTTCTTC. The encoded protein is CASSFTSVGNEQFF. Using reference TRBV11-3 and TRBJ2-1 for the parts outside the CDR3, the full variable domain is EAGVVQSPRYKIIEKKQPVAFWCNPISGHNTLYWYLQNLGQGPELLIRYENEEAVDDSQLPKDRFSAERLKGVDSTLKIQPAELGDSAVYLCASSFTSVGNEQFFGPGTRLTVL.

In its sample, this clone was seen a few times. The chain is built from TRBV6-4 and TRBJ2-2; tentatively, D is TRBD2 (5 bases). There are 13 residues in the CDR3. The germline V gene has CDR1 MRHNA and CDR2 SNTAGT. V lost 2 bases, J lost 4 bases, and 5 bases lay in between. The CDR3 is CASSDGSTGELFF. The DNA for the CDR3 is TGTGCCAGCAGTGACGGGAGCACCGGGGAGCTGTTTTTT.

With respect to this clone: Other nucleotide sequences from this sample produce the same CDR3. The V and J genes are TRBV6-5 and TRBJ1-1, with D possibly being TRBD1 (6 bases). Trimming took off 2 bases at V and 4 bases at J, with 8 bases between the two ends. The germline CDR1 and CDR2 sequences are MNHEY and SVGAGI. There are 13 residues in the CDR3. CDR3 coding DNA: TGTGCCAGCAGTTACAGGGGGGGCACTGAAGCTTTCTTT. Residues: CASSYRGGTEAFF.

This clone was found once. The CDR3 protein is CASSLGQGFAYEQYF. The CDR3 DNA reads as TGTGCCAGCAGCTTAGGACAGGGCTTCGCCTACGAGCAGTACTTC. The V gene is TRBV5-5, the J gene TRBJ2-7, with 8 bases matching TRBD1. V trimming: 2 bases; J trimming: 2 bases; junction bases outside the gene matches: 6. CDR3 length: 15 residues. Germline V gene data show CDR1 as SGHKS and CDR2 as YYEKEE (reference sequence).

In the case of this clone: It is unclear where the CDR3 begins or ends on the DNA, so no DNA is shown, and the CDR3 is as TCRdb lists it. The chain employs TRBV2 and TRBJ1-1. Germline loops: CDR1 SNHLY, CDR2 FYNNEI. The CDR3 spans 14 amino acids, including both terminal residues. This chain's CDR3 is CASILGVMNTEAFF.

This chain uses TRBV13 with TRBJ2-5; TRBD2 aligns across 10 bases. This CDR3 has 16 amino acids. J gave up 5 bases and V 4 bases, and 10 bases lay outside the gene matches. Germline CDR1 reads PRHDT; CDR2 reads FYEKMQ (reference sequence). The CDR3 reads CASSSSSGGRWETQYF. CDR3 DNA: TGTGCCAGCAGCTCCTCTAGCGGGGGTAGGTGGGAGACCCAGTACTTC.

CDR3 sequence: CSVFLGQGNTEAFF. The DNA of the CDR3 is TGCAGCGTCTTCTTGGGACAGGGAAATACTGAAGCTTTCTTT. This chain uses TRBV29-1 with TRBJ1-1; TRBD1 agrees at 9 bases. V lost 6 bases to trimming and J lost 5 bases; unmatched junction nucleotides: 10. Germline CDR1 reads SQVTM; CDR2 reads ANQGSEA. The CDR3 runs to 14 residues.

V gene TRBV4-1 combines with J gene TRBJ2-1, with D possibly TRBD2 on 6 matching bases. The CDR3 covers 16 residues. Germline CDR1 reads MGHRA; CDR2 reads YSYEKL. V lost 1 base, J lost 0 bases, and 10 bases lay in between. The CDR3 coding sequence is TGCGCCAGCAGCCAAGTGGGCGGGACCTCCTACAATGAGCAGTTCTTC. Its translation: CASSQVGGTSYNEQFF.

The rearrangement joins TRBV4-1 to TRBJ2-1; 8 bases align to TRBD2. V dropped 1 base and J dropped 1; count of bases not matched to a gene: 3. The CDR3 runs 16 residues. Germline values: CDR1 MGHRA, CDR2 YSYEKL. CDR3 coding DNA: TGCGCCAGCAGCCAAGTCACTAGCGGATCCTACAATGAGCAGTTCTTC. Encoded protein: CASSQVTSGSYNEQFF.